The TCR beta chain under discussion was sequenced for a study of cytomegalovirus exposure and HLA in healthy donors. Note on this clone: The antigen remains undetermined.

The primer mix had 60 Vbeta and 13 Jbeta primers. Profiling relied on immunoSEQ multiplex PCR, and the TCRdb table lists in-frame clones only, not all of them. The table has fewer than 150,000 clones, more than 70% seen once; the top ten hold 4.9%. Germline CDR1 SGDLS, CDR2 YYNGEE. V dropped 4 bases and J dropped 7; count of bases not matched to a gene: 12. The CDR3 sequence is 15 residues long. Broader study findings: In a later analysis, the majority of CMV-associated beta chains seemingly showed HLA restriction. For presence/absence analyses, sequencing depth was assumed to be roughly uniform across donors. High specificity and sensitivity for cytomegalovirus status were reported for the classifier.

Source material: PBMCs. The chain uses TRBV9 and TRBJ1-2; 8 bases map to TRBD1. This clonotype was sampled from a woman aged 45 to 65 in good health and CMV-seronegative. The CDR3 DNA sequence: TGTGCCAGCAGCCCCGTCCGGGGCAGGGGGCCTGGCTACACCTTC. The encoded protein is CASSPVRGRGPGYTF.